A single sample gave rise to the 28 T cell receptor beta chains below, sequenced in a study of blood T cell repertoires in COVID-19. Assay used: immunoSEQ multiplex PCR; TCRdb lists only in-frame clones, some missing. The sample consists of a few hundred thousand clones, 85% to 90% of them appearing once. The sequenced sample consisted of PBMCs or T cells enriched from blood (not recorded which). The receptor set was obtained from a woman younger than 35 who had recovered from COVID-19.

The chain combines TRBV6-5 with TRBJ2-7, with D possibly matching TRBD2 (6 bases). The CDR3 contains 12 residues. Germline lookup yields CDR1 MNHEY and CDR2 SVGAGI. Written as DNA, the CDR3 is TGTGCGGCGGGACTTAAACTTTACGAGCAGTACTTC. Translating it yields CAAGLKLYEQYF.

V usage is TRBV14 and J usage is TRBJ2-7; possibly TRBD2 for D (6 bases). V lost 2 bases and J 0 bases, leaving 20 bases between the germline ends. Per germline, CDR1 SGHDN and CDR2 FVKESK. The CDR3 is 18 residues long. The CDR3 bases are TGTGCCAGCAGCCAAAGTCTTATTTTCGGGGGTCTCTCCTACGAGCAGTACTTC. Its protein product is CASSQSLIFGGLSYEQYF. Combining the CDR3 with reference TRBV14 and TRBJ2-7 gives the whole variable domain EAGVTQFPSHSVIEKGQTVTLRCDPISGHDNLYWYRRVMGKEIKFLLHFVKESKQDESGMPNNRFLAERTGGTYSTLKVQPAELEDSGVYFCASSQSLIFGGLSYEQYFGPGTRLTVT.

CDR3 sequence reads: CATRGKTDTQYF. Here the CDR3 DNA reads TGTGCCACCCGAGGGAAGACAGATACGCAGTATTTT. V gene TRBV24-1 combines with J gene TRBJ2-3, with D maybe TRBD2 (5 bases). This CDR3 is 12 amino acids long. Germline V gene lookup returns CDR1 KGHDR and CDR2 SFDVKD. Trimming removed 9 bases at V and 3 bases at J, with 9 bases between.

This clone has only one observation. The rearrangement links TRBV19 to TRBJ1-1; no reliable D call. V shed 7 bases and J shed 4 bases, with 13 bases lying between them. CDR1 is LNHDA, CDR2 SQIVND, per germline (reference sequence). The CDR3 length is 13 residues. CDR3 in amino acids: CASTREGGTEAFF. The DNA for the CDR3 is TGTGCCAGTACAAGAGAGGGCGGCACTGAAGCTTTCTTT.

V and J are TRBV5-8 and TRBJ1-5; D unresolved. The CDR3 runs to 14 residues. Trimming removed 0 bases from V and 5 bases from J, with 9 bases in between. The germline CDR1 and CDR2 sequences are SGHTS and YDEGEE. The chain's CDR3 is CASSLEAGYQPQHF. Here the CDR3 DNA reads TGTGCCAGCAGCTTGGAGGCAGGCTATCAGCCCCAGCATTTT.

This clone was counted between two and nine times. The rearrangement uses TRBV5-5 and TRBJ1-1, with TRBD1 matching 8 bases. The CDR3 is 15 residues long. V shed 6 bases and J 5 bases; nucleotides not matched to a gene: 12. Looked up from germline, CDR1 is SGHKS and CDR2 is YYEKEE (reference sequence). CDR3 in DNA: TGTGCCAGCACCTCCGGACAGGGCGCGGGAACTGAAGCTTTCTTT. It translates to CASTSGQGAGTEAFF.

The chain joins TRBV18 to TRBJ2-7; no clear D gene. V lost 0 bases to trimming and J lost 4 bases, with 7 bases between them. The germline V gene has CDR1 KGHSH and CDR2 LQKENI. This CDR3 spans 13 amino acids. As DNA, the CDR3 is TGTGCCAGCTCACCACCTTCAGGTTACGAGCAGTACTTC. It yields the protein CASSPPSGYEQYF.

The chain links TRBV4-1 to TRBJ1-2; 8 positions agree with TRBD1. Germline V gene sequence: CDR1 MGHRA, CDR2 YSYEKL. CDR3 size: 15 residues. Germline trimming cut 2 bases from V and 4 bases from J; bases unmatched to any gene: 6. This chain's CDR3 is CASSQRDRIAYGYTF. DNA for the CDR3: TGCGCCAGCAGCCAACGGGACAGGATTGCCTATGGCTACACCTTC.

This rearrangement joins TRBV28 to TRBJ2-3, with D unresolved. The length of the CDR3 is 14 residues. V lost 3 bases and J 5 bases, leaving 12 bases between the germline ends. The V gene's germline CDR1 is MDHEN and CDR2 SYDVKM. In nucleotides, the CDR3 is TGTGCCAGCAGTTTGGGCGAGCCTGGAGATACGCAGTATTTT. It translates to CASSLGEPGDTQYF.

The rearrangement links TRBV4-1 to TRBJ2-7; maybe TRBD2 (5 bases). CDR3 length: 12 amino acids. Germline V lookup: CDR1 MGHRA, CDR2 YSYEKL. V lost 4 bases and J 7 bases, leaving 11 bases between the germline ends. CDR3 residues: CASSLSSGEQYF. The CDR3 nucleotides are TGCGCCAGCAGCCTCTCATCGGGGGAGCAGTACTTC.

This chain connects TRBV2 to TRBJ2-3; no definite D call. Trimming pared 2 bases from V and 0 bases from J, leaving 6 bases between. Germline lookup yields CDR1 SNHLY and CDR2 FYNNEI. CDR3 length equals 14 residues. Here the CDR3 DNA reads TGTGCCAGCAGTGAACGGGTTAGCACAGATACGCAGTATTTT. Translated, it gives CASSERVSTDTQYF.

This clone is a singleton in its sample. Written as DNA, the CDR3 is TGTGCCAGCAGCTTAGTAGGGTCTAGCGGGGGGTACCAAGAGACCCAGTACTTC. Translating it yields CASSLVGSSGGYQETQYF. This chain joins TRBV7-2 and TRBJ2-5; TRBD2 agrees at 11 bases. CDR3 length: 18 residues. Per germline, CDR1 SGHTA and CDR2 FQGNSA. J was trimmed by 0 bases and V by 1 base; bases with no gene match: 7.

V is TRBV29-1 and J is TRBJ1-2, with D hard to call. Germline values: CDR1 SQVTM, CDR2 ANQGSEA. V lost 1 base and J 7 bases, leaving 7 bases between the germline ends. The CDR3 loop spans 11 amino acids. For the CDR3, the DNA is TGCAGCGTTGAAGCGTCCTTTGGCTACACCTTC. This codes for CSVEASFGYTF.

The V call is TRBV6-5, the J call TRBJ2-1, with 11 bases matching TRBD2. The CDR3 totals 13 residues. The V gene end was trimmed by 6 bases and the J gene end by 7 bases; junction bases not matched to a gene: 2. Germline assignment: CDR1 MNHEY and CDR2 SVGAGI. CDR3 DNA sequence: TGTGCCAGCAGCACTAGCGGGGGAAATGAGCAGTTCTTC. It encodes CASSTSGGNEQFF.

This clone occurred a few times. The V call is TRBV11-1, the J call TRBJ1-2, with TRBD1 matching over 9 bases. The CDR3 is made up of 15 amino acids. Looked up from germline, CDR1 is SGHAT and CDR2 is FQDESV (reference sequence). The junction had 5 bases not matched to a gene; V was cut back by 4 bases and J by 2 bases. The CDR3 protein is CASSSGTGWNYGYTF. CDR3 DNA sequence: TGTGCCAGCAGCTCCGGGACAGGGTGGAACTATGGCTACACCTTC. The whole variable domain, remainder taken from reference TRBV11-1 and TRBJ1-2, is EAEVAQSPRYKITEKSQAVAFWCDPISGHATLYWYRQILGQGPELLVQFQDESVVDDSQLPKDRFSAERLKGVDSTLKIQPAELGDSAMYLCASSSGTGWNYGYTFGSGTRLTVV.

This clone was counted a few times. Other DNA sequences in the same sample also yield this CDR3. The V and J genes are TRBV30 and TRBJ2-5; tentatively, D is TRBD2 (7 bases). The CDR3 loop spans 12 amino acids. With 2 bases removed from V and 5 bases from J, the gap between germline ends came to 9 bases. Germline V gene sequence: CDR1 GTSNPN, CDR2 SVGIG (reference sequence). The CDR3 nucleotides read TGTGCCTGGAGTAGGGGGGGGGAGACCCAGTACTTC. This sequence encodes CAWSRGGETQYF.

This clone was seen a few times. The V call is TRBV12-5, the J call TRBJ2-3; TRBD2 matches 8 bases. This CDR3 is built from 14 residues. Trimming cost V 6 bases and J 5 bases; bases outside gene matches: 7. The V gene's germline CDR1 is LGHNT and CDR2 FRNRAP. In DNA form, the CDR3 reads TGTGCTAGTGGATCCGGGGGGGGGAAAGATACGCAGTATTTT. Residues: CASGSGGGKDTQYF.

The V and J genes are TRBV27 and TRBJ1-1; D is ambiguous. This CDR3 is 15 amino acids long. CDR1 is MNHEY and CDR2 is SMNVEV in the germline V gene (reference sequence). Trimming stripped 3 bases from V and 4 bases from J, with 15 bases between. The CDR3: CASSFLGLMGTEAFF. The CDR3 bases are TGTGCCAGCAGTTTTCTCGGACTCATGGGCACTGAAGCTTTCTTT.

J is TRBJ2-7 and V is TRBV7-9; 11 bases are shared with TRBD1. Unmatched junction bases numbered 3, after V lost 3 bases and J lost 5 bases. The CDR3 runs to 14 residues. The germline gives CDR1 SEHNR, CDR2 FQNEAQ (reference sequence). The DNA for the CDR3 is TGTGCCAGCAGCTTCGGGACAGGGGGGGACGAGCAGTACTTC. Residues: CASSFGTGGDEQYF. Looking up the rest from reference TRBV7-9 and TRBJ2-7 gives the full variable domain: DTGVSQNPRHKITKRGQNVTFRCDPISEHNRLYWYRQTLGQGPEFLTYFQNEAQLEKSRLLSDRFSAERPKGSFSTLEIQRTEQGDSAMYLCASSFGTGGDEQYFGPGTRLTVT.

This clone appeared a single time. J is TRBJ1-1 and V is TRBV4-2, with D tentatively TRBD1 (6 bases). Trimming took 4 bases from V and 5 from J, leaving 11 bases between them. From germline, CDR1 is LGHNA and CDR2 YNFKEQ. This CDR3 spans 13 amino acids. CDR3 protein: CASSPRGSTEAFF. DNA of the CDR3: TGTGCCAGCAGCCCCAGGGGTAGTACTGAAGCTTTCTTT.

This clone was observed a few times. CDR3 nucleotide sequence: TGTGCCAGCAGTGTAGACGGAGCTATGAACACTGAAGCTTTCTTT. It is translated as CASSVDGAMNTEAFF. This chain uses TRBV2 with TRBJ1-1; D remains unclear. The CDR3 covers 15 residues. V was shortened by 4 bases and J by 0 bases, with 12 bases between the two germline ends. Germline V gives CDR1 SNHLY, CDR2 FYNNEI.

The rearrangement joins TRBV2 to TRBJ2-7, with TRBD1 matching over 7 bases. V gave up 6 bases and J gave up 2 bases; unmatched junction bases: 4. Per germline, CDR1 SNHLY and CDR2 FYNNEI. This CDR3 comprises 13 residues. The CDR3 DNA follows: TGTGCCAGCAGGAACCAGGGGGCCTACGAGCAGTACTTC. Protein sequence: CASRNQGAYEQYF.

The CDR3 nucleotides are TGTGCCAGTAGTATAGATCGAGGACAGGGTAACGAAAAACTGTTTTTT. This encodes CASSIDRGQGNEKLFF. J is TRBJ1-4 and V is TRBV19; TRBD1 matches at 8 bases. The trim removed 0 bases at V and 8 bases at J, leaving 8 bases unmatched. Looked up from germline, CDR1 is LNHDA and CDR2 is SQIVND (reference sequence). The CDR3 covers 16 residues.

This clone was detected only once. This chain uses TRBV6-1 with TRBJ2-7; 10 bases line up with TRBD1. Losses at the gene ends were 6 bases for V and 5 bases for J; bases not matched to a gene: 7. Looked up from germline, CDR1 is MNHNS and CDR2 is SASEGT. The CDR3 runs to 14 residues. The CDR3 region is CASRFWDRGHEQYF. CDR3 coding DNA: TGTGCCAGCAGGTTCTGGGACAGGGGTCACGAGCAGTACTTC.

This chain joins TRBV13 and TRBJ1-1; 11 bases are a match to TRBD1. The CDR3 extends over 17 amino acids. Germline-derived CDR1 and CDR2 are PRHDT and FYEKMQ (reference sequence). The V gene end was trimmed by 4 bases and the J gene end by 1 base; junction bases not matched to a gene: 8. CDR3 sequence: CASSSPGTGGWNTEAFF. The CDR3 region has the DNA TGTGCCAGCAGCTCTCCCGGGACAGGGGGTTGGAACACTGAAGCTTTCTTT.

The gene calls are TRBV30 and TRBJ1-1; 7 bases match TRBD1. The germline gives CDR1 GTSNPN, CDR2 SVGIG (reference sequence). This CDR3 has 14 amino acids. J was trimmed by 4 bases and V by 4 bases; bases with no gene match: 9. The CDR3 protein is CAWNRGQLGTEAFF. The CDR3 DNA is TGTGCCTGGAACCGGGGACAGTTGGGCACTGAAGCTTTCTTT.

This clone showed up just once. The rearrangement links TRBV19 to TRBJ1-2; maybe TRBD1 (6 bases). This CDR3 region has 15 residues. V was clipped by 4 bases and J by 1 base, with 13 bases between them. Per germline, CDR1 LNHDA and CDR2 SQIVND (reference sequence). The DNA of the CDR3 is TGTGCCAGTAGTACCGTGGACAGCTTTAACTATGGCTACACCTTC. Its protein is CASSTVDSFNYGYTF. Supplemented by reference TRBV19 and TRBJ1-2, the full variable domain reads DGGITQSPKYLFRKEGQNVTLSCEQNLNHDAMYWYRQDPGQGLRLIYYSQIVNDFQKGDIAEGYSVSREKKESFPLTVTSAQKNPTAFYLCASSTVDSFNYGYTFGSGTRLTVV.

This rearrangement joins TRBV6-5 to TRBJ1-5; 10 bases are shared with TRBD1. After removal of 7 bases from V and 5 bases from J, the junction contained 8 bases not matched to a gene. The CDR3 length is 15 residues. The germline V gene encodes CDR1 MNHEY and CDR2 SVGAGI. The CDR3 region has the DNA TGTGCCAGCACTGGACAGGGGGGAGGATATCAGCCCCAGCATTTT. It is translated as CASTGQGGGYQPQHF.